One and the same sample provided the 10 T cell receptor beta chains below, sequenced in a study of cytomegalovirus exposure and HLA in healthy donors. The PCR used 60 Vbeta and 13 Jbeta primers. TCRdb keeps only in-frame clones here, not all; method: immunoSEQ multiplex PCR. This table holds about 200,000 clones. Sequencing used PBMCs. The receptor set was obtained from a boy between 10 and 17 years old in good health and CMV-seronegative.

The chain employs TRBV21-1 and TRBJ2-6; the D call of TRBD2 is as the table states it, not checked on the DNA. TRBV21-1 counts as a pseudogene. The CDR3 is made up of 20 amino acids. In DNA form, the CDR3 reads TGTGCCAGCAGCAATTGTCGATTAGCGGGGGAGATCTCTGGGGCCAACGTCCTGACTTTC. This translates into CASSNCRLAGEISGANVLTF.

The chain has TRBV4-1 and TRBJ2-7, with a weak D call TRBD2 (7 bases). The CDR3 spans 15 residues. Trimming removed 3 bases at V and 0 bases at J, with 12 bases between. Germline V lookup: CDR1 MGHRA, CDR2 YSYEKL. The CDR3 protein is CASSHGRGHSYEQYF. DNA for the CDR3: TGCGCCAGCAGCCACGGGCGGGGGCACTCCTACGAGCAGTACTTC.

The chain joins TRBV4-2 to TRBJ2-5; 7 positions agree with TRBD2. The CDR3 contains 14 residues. V was clipped by 8 bases and J by 1 base; unmatched bases: 7. Germline V lookup: CDR1 LGHNA, CDR2 YNFKEQ. The CDR3 here is CASWSGALQETQYF. The CDR3, as DNA: TGTGCCAGCTGGAGCGGGGCACTCCAAGAGACCCAGTACTTC.

The chain has TRBV5-1 and TRBJ2-7; TRBD2 matches 7 bases. This CDR3 spans 14 amino acids. V shed 7 bases and J 5 bases; nucleotides not matched to a gene: 12. Germline V gives CDR1 SGHRS, CDR2 YFSETQ. The CDR3 loop is CASSTWGGINEQYF. Written as DNA, the CDR3 is TGCGCCAGCTCCACGTGGGGGGGGATAAACGAGCAGTACTTC.

The chain recombines TRBV4-1 with TRBJ1-1; 10 bases fit TRBD1. The germline V gene has CDR1 MGHRA and CDR2 YSYEKL. The length of the CDR3 is 15 residues. V shed 5 bases and J 1 base; nucleotides not matched to a gene: 4. This CDR3 is CASSYRTGGNTEAFF. The DNA for the CDR3 is TGCGCCAGCAGCTACAGGACAGGGGGGAACACTGAAGCTTTCTTT.

CDR3 sequence reads: CAWSFDRGYNGYTF. For the CDR3, the DNA is TGTGCCTGGAGTTTCGACAGGGGGTATAATGGCTACACCTTC. J is TRBJ1-2 and V is TRBV30; the match to TRBD1 covers 9 bases. With V trimmed by 2 bases and J by 6 bases, 7 bases remained unmatched. CDR1 is GTSNPN and CDR2 is SVGIG in the germline V gene (reference sequence). CDR3 length: 14 amino acids.

V is TRBV4-3 and J is TRBJ1-3; D uncertain. The CDR3 length is 15 residues. Germline V gene sequence: CDR1 LGHNA, CDR2 YSLEER. Trimming took 6 bases from V and 2 from J, leaving 14 bases between them. This CDR3 reads CASSSGSRAGNTIYF. The CDR3, as DNA: TGCGCCAGCAGTTCGGGGTCCCGCGCTGGAAACACCATATATTTT.

The V gene is TRBV6-5, the J gene TRBJ1-1; D gene uncertain. The CDR3 consists of 13 residues. Germline V gene data show CDR1 as MNHEY and CDR2 as SVGAGI. Trimming took off 2 bases at V and 5 bases at J, with 9 bases between the two ends. The CDR3 reads CASSYAGRTEAFF. The CDR3 DNA is TGTGCCAGCAGTTACGCCGGTCGGACTGAAGCTTTCTTT.

The V and J genes are TRBV7-2 and TRBJ2-5; maybe TRBD1 (5 bases). The CDR3 has 14 residues. V lost 2 bases and J lost 2, with 9 bases in between. The germline CDR1 and CDR2 sequences are SGHTA and FQGNSA. Here the CDR3 reads CASSLIDRQETQYF. The CDR3 nucleotides are TGTGCCAGCAGCTTAATCGACAGACAAGAGACCCAGTACTTC.

The J gene is TRBJ1-2, the V gene TRBV30; no clear D. From germline, CDR1 is GTSNPN and CDR2 SVGIG (reference sequence). V gave up 4 bases and J gave up 11 bases, with 20 bases separating them. The CDR3 covers 13 residues. The CDR3 here is CAWKDSAPGGYTF. CDR3 in DNA: TGTGCCTGGAAGGACTCTGCCCCGGGTGGGTACACCTTC.